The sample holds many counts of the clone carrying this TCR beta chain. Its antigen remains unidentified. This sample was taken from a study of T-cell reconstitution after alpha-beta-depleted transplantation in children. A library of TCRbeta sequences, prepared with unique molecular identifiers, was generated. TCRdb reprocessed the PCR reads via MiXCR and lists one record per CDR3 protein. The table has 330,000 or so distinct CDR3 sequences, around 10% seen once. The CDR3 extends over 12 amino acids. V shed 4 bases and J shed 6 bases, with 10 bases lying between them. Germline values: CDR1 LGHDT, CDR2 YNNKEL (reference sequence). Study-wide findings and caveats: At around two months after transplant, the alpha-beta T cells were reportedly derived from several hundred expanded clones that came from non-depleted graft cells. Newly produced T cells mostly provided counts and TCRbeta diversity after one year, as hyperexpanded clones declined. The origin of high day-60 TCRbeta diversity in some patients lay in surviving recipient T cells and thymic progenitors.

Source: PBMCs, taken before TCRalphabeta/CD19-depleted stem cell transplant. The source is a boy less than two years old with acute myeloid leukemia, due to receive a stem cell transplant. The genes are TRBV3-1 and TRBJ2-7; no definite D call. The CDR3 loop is CASSPPKGEQYF. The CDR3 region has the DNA TGTGCCAGCAGCCCCCCAAAGGGCGAGCAGTACTTC.